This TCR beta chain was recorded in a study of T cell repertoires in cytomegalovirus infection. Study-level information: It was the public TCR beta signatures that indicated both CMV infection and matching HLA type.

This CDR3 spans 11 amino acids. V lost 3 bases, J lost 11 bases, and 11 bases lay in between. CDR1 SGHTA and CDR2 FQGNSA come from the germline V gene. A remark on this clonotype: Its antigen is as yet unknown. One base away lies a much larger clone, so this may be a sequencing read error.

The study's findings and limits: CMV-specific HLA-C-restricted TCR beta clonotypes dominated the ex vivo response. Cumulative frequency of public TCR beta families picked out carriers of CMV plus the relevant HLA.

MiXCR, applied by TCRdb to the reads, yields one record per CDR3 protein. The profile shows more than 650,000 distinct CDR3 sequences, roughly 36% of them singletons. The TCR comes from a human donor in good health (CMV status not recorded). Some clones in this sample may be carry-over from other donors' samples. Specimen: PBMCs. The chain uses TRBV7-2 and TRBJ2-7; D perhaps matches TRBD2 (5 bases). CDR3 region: CASSFKGEKYF. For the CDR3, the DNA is TGTGCCAGCAGCTTCAAGGGAGAGAAGTACTTC.